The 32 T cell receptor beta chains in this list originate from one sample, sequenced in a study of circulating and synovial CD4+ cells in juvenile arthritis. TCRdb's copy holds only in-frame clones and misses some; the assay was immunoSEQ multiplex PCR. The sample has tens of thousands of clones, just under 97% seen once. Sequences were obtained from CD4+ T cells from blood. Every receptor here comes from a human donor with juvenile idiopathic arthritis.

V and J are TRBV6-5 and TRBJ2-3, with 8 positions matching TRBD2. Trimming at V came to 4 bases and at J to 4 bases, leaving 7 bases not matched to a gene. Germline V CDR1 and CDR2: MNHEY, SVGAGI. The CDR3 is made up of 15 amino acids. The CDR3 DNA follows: TGTGCCAGCAGTTGGGCGGGGGGCCCCCCAGATACGCAGTATTTT. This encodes CASSWAGGPPDTQYF.

The CDR3 loop reads CASSIAGVMDTEAFF. The CDR3 nucleotides read TGTGCCAGTAGTATTGCGGGGGTAATGGACACTGAAGCTTTCTTT. The chain combines TRBV19 with TRBJ1-1, with a tentative D call TRBD1 (5 bases). The V gene's germline CDR1 is LNHDA and CDR2 SQIVND (reference sequence). V was shortened by 3 bases and J by 3 bases, with 14 bases between the two germline ends. This CDR3 spans 15 amino acids. The full variable domain, completed using reference TRBV19 and TRBJ1-1, is DGGITQSPKYLFRKEGQNVTLSCEQNLNHDAMYWYRQDPGQGLRLIYYSQIVNDFQKGDIAEGYSVSREKKESFPLTVTSAQKNPTAFYLCASSIAGVMDTEAFFGQGTRLTVV.

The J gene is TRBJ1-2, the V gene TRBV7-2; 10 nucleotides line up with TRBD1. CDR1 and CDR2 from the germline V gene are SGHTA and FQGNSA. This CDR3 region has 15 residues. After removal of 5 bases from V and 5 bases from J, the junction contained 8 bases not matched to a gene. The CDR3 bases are TGTGCCAGCAGCCCCCCGGGACAGGGGCCTTATGGCTACACCTTC. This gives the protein CASSPPGQGPYGYTF.

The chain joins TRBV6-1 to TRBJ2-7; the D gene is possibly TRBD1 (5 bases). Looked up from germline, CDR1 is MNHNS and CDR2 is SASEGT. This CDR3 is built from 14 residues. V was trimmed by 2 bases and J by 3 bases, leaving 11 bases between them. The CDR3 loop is CASSEHRSHYEQYF. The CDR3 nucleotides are TGTGCCAGCAGTGAACACAGGTCTCACTACGAGCAGTACTTC.

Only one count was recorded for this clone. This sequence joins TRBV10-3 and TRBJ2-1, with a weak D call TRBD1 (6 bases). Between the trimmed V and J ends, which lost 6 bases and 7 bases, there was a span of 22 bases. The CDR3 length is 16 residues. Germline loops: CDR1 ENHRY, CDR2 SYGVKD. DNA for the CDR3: TGTGCCATCAGGGCTCCAGGGGAAGGACGTAGAAATGAGCAGTTCTTC. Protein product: CAIRAPGEGRRNEQFF.

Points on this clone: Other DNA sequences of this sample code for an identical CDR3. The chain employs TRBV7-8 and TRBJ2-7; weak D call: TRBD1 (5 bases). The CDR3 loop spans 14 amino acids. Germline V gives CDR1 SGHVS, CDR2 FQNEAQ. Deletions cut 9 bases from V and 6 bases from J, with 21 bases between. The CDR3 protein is CASSPGLDTAEQYF. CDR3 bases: TGTGCCAGTAGCCCCGGGTTGGACACGGCCGAGCAGTACTTC.

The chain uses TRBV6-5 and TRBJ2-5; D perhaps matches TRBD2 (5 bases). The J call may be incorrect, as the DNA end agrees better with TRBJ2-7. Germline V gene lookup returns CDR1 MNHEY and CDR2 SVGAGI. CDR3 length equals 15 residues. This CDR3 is CASSTGWGKSYEQYF. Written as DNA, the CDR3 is TGTGCCAGCAGCACGGGGTGGGGAAAGAGCTACGAGCAGTACTTC.

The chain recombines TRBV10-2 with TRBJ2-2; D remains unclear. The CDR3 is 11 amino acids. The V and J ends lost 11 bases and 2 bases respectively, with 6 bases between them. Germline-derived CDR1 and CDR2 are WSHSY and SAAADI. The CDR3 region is CASSNTGELFF. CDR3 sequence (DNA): TGCGCCTCCTCCAACACCGGGGAGCTGTTTTTT.

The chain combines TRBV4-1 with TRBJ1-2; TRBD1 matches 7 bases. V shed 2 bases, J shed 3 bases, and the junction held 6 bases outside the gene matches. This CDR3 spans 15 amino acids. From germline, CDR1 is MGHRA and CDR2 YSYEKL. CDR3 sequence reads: CASSQLAGQHYGYTF. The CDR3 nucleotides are TGCGCCAGCAGCCAACTGGCGGGACAGCACTATGGCTACACCTTC.

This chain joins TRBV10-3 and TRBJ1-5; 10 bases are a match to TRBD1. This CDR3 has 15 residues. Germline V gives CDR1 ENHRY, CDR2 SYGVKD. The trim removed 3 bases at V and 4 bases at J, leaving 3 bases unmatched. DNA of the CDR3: TGTGCCATCAGTGACGGGACAGGGGTTAATCAGCCCCAGCATTTT. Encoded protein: CAISDGTGVNQPQHF.

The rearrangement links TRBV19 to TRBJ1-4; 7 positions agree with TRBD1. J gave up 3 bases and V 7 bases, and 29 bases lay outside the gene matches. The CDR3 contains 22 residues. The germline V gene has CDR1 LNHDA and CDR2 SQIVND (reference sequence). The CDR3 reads CASTSSGGWRFSVLPANEKLFF. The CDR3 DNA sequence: TGTGCCAGTACCTCGTCAGGGGGGTGGAGGTTTTCAGTTCTGCCCGCTAATGAAAAACTGTTTTTT.

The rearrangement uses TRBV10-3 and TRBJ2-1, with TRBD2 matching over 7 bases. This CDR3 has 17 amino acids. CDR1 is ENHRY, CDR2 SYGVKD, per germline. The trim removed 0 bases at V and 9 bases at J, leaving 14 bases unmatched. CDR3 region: CAISESFSGLGSGEQFF. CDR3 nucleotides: TGTGCCATCAGTGAGTCTTTTTCAGGACTAGGGTCTGGTGAGCAGTTCTTC.

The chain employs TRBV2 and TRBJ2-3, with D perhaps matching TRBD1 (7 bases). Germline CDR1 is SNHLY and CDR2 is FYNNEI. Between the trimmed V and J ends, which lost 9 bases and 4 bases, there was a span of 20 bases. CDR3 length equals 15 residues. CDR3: CASGAQGGLSDTQYF. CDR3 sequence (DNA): TGTGCCAGTGGGGCCCAGGGGGGCCTGTCAGATACGCAGTATTTT.

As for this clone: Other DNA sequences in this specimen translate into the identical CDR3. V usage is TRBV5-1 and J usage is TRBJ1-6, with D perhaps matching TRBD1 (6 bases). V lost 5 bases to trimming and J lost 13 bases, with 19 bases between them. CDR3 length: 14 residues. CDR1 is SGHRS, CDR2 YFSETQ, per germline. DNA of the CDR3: TGCGCCAGCAGAGAGGGGGAGAGGAGTTCCCCCCTCCACTTT. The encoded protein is CASREGERSSPLHF.

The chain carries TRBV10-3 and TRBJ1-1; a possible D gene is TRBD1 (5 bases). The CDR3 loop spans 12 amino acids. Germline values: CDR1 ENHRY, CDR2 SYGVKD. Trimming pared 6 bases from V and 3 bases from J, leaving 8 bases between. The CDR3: CAIRGRDTEAFF. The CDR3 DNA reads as TGTGCCATCAGGGGCAGGGACACTGAAGCTTTCTTT.

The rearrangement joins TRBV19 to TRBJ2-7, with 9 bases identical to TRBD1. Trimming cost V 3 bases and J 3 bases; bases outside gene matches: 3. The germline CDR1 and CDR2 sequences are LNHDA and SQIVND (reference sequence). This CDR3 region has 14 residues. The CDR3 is CASSISGQGYEQYF. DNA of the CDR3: TGTGCCAGTAGTATCTCGGGACAGGGCTACGAGCAGTACTTC.

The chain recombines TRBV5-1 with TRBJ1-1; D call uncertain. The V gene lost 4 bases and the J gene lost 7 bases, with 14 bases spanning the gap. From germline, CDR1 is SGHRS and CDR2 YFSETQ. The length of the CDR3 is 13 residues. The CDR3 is CASSKGLSGEAFF. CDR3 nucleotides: TGCGCCAGCAGCAAGGGCCTTAGCGGTGAAGCTTTCTTT.

The CDR3 nucleotides read TGTGCCAGCAGCTTTCACGGCAGGATGGGGCCTTTTGCTGAAGCTTTCTTT. Residues: CASSFHGRMGPFAEAFF. The chain is built from TRBV5-4 and TRBJ1-1; D is perhaps TRBD1 (5 bases). The germline gives CDR1 SGHNT, CDR2 YYREEE (reference sequence). Trimming took 2 bases from V and 6 from J, leaving 23 bases between them. The CDR3 totals 17 residues. Together with reference TRBV5-4 and TRBJ1-1, the CDR3 gives the full variable domain: ETGVTQSPTHLIKTRGQQVTLRCSSQSGHNTVSWYQQALGQGPQFIFQYYREEENGRGNFPPRFSGLQFPNYSSELNVNALELDDSALYLCASSFHGRMGPFAEAFFGQGTRLTVV.

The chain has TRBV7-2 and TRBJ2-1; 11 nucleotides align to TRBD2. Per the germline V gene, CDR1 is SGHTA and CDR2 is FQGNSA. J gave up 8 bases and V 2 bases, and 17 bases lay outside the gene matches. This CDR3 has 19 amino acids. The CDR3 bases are TGTGCCAGCAGCTTACTTTTAAGGGGATCGACTAGCGGGGTGGATGAGCAGTTCTTC. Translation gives CASSLLLRGSTSGVDEQFF.

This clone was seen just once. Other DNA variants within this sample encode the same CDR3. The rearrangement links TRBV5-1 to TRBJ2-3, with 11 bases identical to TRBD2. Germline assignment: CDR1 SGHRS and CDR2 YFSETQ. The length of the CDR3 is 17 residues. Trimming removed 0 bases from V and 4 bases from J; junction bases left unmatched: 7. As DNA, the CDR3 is TGCGCCAGCAGCTTGGAACTAGCGGGAGTAGGGGCAGATACGCAGTATTTT. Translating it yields CASSLELAGVGADTQYF. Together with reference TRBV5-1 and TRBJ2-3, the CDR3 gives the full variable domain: KAGVTQTPRYLIKTRGQQVTLSCSPISGHRSVSWYQQTPGQGLQFLFEYFSETQRNKGNFPGRFSGRQFSNSRSEMNVSTLELGDSALYLCASSLELAGVGADTQYFGPGTRLTVL.

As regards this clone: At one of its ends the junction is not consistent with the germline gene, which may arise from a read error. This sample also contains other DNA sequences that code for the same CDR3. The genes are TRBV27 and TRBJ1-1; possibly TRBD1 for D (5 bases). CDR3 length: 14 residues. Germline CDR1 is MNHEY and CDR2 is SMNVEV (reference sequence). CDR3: CASSRREANTEAFF. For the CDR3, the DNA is TGTGCCAGCTCCCGCAGGGAAGCGAACACTGAGGCTTTCTTT.

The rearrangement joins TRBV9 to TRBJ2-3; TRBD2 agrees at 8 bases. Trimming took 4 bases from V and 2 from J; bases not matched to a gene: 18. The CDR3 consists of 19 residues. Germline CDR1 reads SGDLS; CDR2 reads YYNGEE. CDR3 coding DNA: TGTGCCAGCAGCATCCGACGGGGTGAATTAGCGGGGACCACAGATACGCAGTATTTT. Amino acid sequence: CASSIRRGELAGTTDTQYF. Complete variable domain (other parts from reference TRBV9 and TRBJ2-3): DSGVTQTPKHLITATGQRVTLRCSPRSGDLSVYWYQQSLDQGLQFLIQYYNGEERAKGNILERFSAQQFPDLHSELNLSSLELGDSALYFCASSIRRGELAGTTDTQYFGPGTRLTVL.

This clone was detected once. The CDR3 reads CASSKGDRGDTEAFF. In DNA, the CDR3 is TGTGCCAGTAGTAAGGGCGACAGGGGTGACACTGAAGCTTTCTTT. The genes are TRBV19 and TRBJ1-1, with TRBD1 matching 8 bases. Germline loops: CDR1 LNHDA, CDR2 SQIVND (reference sequence). The CDR3 spans 15 residues. Unmatched junction bases numbered 7, after V lost 4 bases and J lost 3 bases.

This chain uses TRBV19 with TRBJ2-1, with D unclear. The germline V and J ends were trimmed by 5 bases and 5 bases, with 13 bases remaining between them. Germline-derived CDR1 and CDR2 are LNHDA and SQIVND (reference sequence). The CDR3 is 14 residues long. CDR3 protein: CASSPLVIHNEQFF. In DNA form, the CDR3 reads TGTGCCAGTAGTCCCTTAGTTATCCACAATGAGCAGTTCTTC.

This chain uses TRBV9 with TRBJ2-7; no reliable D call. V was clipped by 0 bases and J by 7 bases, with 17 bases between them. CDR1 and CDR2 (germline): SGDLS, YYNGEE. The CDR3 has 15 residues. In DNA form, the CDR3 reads TGTGCCAGCAGCGTAGATGAGGTGGTTAGCTCTGAGCAGTACTTC. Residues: CASSVDEVVSSEQYF.

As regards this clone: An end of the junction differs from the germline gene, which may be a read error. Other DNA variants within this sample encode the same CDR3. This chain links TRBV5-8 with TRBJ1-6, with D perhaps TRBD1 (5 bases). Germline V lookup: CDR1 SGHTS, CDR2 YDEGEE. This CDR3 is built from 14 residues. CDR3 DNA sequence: TGTGCCAGCAGCTTTGGACAAATAAATTCCCCCCTCCACTTT. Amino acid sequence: CASSFGQINSPLHF.

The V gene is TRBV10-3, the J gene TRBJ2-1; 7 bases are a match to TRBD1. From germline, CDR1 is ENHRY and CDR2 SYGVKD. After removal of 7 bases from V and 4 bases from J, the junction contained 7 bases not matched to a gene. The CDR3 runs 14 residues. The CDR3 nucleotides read TGTGCCATCATCCGGGACAGCATTTACAATGAGCAGTTCTTC. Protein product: CAIIRDSIYNEQFF.

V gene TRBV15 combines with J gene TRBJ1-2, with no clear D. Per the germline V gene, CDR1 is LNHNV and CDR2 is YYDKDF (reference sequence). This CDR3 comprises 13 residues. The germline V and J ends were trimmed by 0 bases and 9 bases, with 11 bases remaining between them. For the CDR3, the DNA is TGTGCCACCAGCAGAGATCGGGAAGGGAGCTACACCTTC. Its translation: CATSRDREGSYTF.

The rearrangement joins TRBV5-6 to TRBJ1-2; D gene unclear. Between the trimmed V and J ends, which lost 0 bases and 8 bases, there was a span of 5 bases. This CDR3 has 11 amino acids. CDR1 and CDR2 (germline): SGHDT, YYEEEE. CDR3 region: CASSLDEGYTF. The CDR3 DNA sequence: TGTGCCAGCAGCTTGGATGAGGGCTACACCTTC.

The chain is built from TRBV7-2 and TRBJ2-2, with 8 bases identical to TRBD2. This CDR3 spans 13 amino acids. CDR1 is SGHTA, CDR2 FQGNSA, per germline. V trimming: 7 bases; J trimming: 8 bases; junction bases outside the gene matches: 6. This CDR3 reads CASNTGGIGELFF. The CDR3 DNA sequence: TGTGCCAGCAACACGGGGGGGATAGGGGAGCTGTTTTTT.

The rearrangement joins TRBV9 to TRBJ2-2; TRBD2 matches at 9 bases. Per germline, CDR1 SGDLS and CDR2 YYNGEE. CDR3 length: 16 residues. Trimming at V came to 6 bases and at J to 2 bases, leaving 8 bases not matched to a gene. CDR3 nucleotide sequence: TGTGCCAGCACCGCGGGGGGGTCCCTAAACACCGGGGAGCTGTTTTTT. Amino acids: CASTAGGSLNTGELFF.

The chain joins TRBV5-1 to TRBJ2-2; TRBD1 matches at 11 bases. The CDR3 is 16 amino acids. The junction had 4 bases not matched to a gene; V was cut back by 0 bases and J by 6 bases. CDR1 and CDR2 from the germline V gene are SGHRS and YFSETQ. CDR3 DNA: TGCGCCAGCAGCTTGGGGACAGGGGGCAATGCCGGGGAGCTGTTTTTT. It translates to CASSLGTGGNAGELFF. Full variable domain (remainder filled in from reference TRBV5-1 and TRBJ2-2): KAGVTQTPRYLIKTRGQQVTLSCSPISGHRSVSWYQQTPGQGLQFLFEYFSETQRNKGNFPGRFSGRQFSNSRSEMNVSTLELGDSALYLCASSLGTGGNAGELFFGEGSRLTVL.